This T cell receptor (beta chain) was profiled in a study of control samples from healthy donors and cancer patients. This clone occurred a few times. Clones were sequenced by immunoSEQ multiplex PCR, and TCRdb holds only the in-frame ones, with some missing. The sample records 150,000 to 200,000 clones, approximately 94% being singletons. Trimming removed 1 base at V and 8 bases at J, with 6 bases between. The CDR3 totals 13 residues. Germline CDR1 and CDR2: SGHAT and FQNNGV. Sample: blood. The V call is TRBV11-2, the J call TRBJ1-6, with D tentatively TRBD1 (5 bases). This clonotype was sampled from a man aged 25 to 45 in good health. The CDR3 DNA reads as TGTGCCAGCAGCTTAGGAGGGGATTCACCCCTCCACTTT. As protein: CASSLGGDSPLHF.